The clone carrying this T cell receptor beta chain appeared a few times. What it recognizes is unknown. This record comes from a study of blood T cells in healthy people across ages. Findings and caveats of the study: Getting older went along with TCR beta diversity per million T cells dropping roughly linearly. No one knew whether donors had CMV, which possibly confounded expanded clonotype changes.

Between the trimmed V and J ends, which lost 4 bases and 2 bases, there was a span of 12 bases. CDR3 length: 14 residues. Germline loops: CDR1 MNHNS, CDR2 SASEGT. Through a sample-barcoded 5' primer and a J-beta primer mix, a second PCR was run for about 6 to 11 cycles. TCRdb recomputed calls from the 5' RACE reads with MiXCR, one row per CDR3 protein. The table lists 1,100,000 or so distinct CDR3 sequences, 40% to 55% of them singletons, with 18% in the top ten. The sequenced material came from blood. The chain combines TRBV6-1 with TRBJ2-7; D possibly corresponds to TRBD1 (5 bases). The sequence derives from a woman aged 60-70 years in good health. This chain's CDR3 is CASSATTVTYEQYF. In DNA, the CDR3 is TGTGCCAGCAGTGCAACGACAGTTACCTACGAGCAGTACTTC.